The 12 T cell receptor beta chains presented below share a single source sample, sequenced in a study of OX40 agonist ivuxolimab in advanced cancers. Sequenced by immunoSEQ multiplex PCR; TCRdb stores in-frame clones only, minus some. Among 50,000 to 60,000 clones listed, around 90% were seen once. Sequenced here: CD4+ or CD8+ T cells sorted from blood, sampled in a trial of the OX40 agonist ivuxolimab. The receptors come from an adult with an advanced solid tumor such as melanoma, head and neck, liver or kidney cancer.

In its sample, this clone was seen once. CDR3 DNA sequence: TGTGCCAGCAGTTCCGGGACAGGCCTCTATGGCTACACCTTC. As protein: CASSSGTGLYGYTF. This chain uses TRBV6-5 with TRBJ1-2, with 8 bases matching TRBD1. The V segment lost 4 bases and the J segment 4 bases; nucleotides outside the gene matches: 5. This CDR3 contains 14 residues. From germline, CDR1 is MNHEY and CDR2 SVGAGI.

The gene calls are TRBV15 and TRBJ2-6; D unclear. The CDR3 extends over 13 amino acids. The germline V and J ends were trimmed by 5 bases and 2 bases, with 4 bases remaining between them. Germline V gene lookup returns CDR1 LNHNV and CDR2 YYDKDF (reference sequence). CDR3 sequence reads: CATSSTGANVLTF. CDR3 nucleotides: TGTGCCACCAGCTCTACTGGGGCCAACGTCCTGACTTTC.

The V gene is TRBV9, the J gene TRBJ1-2; the D is unclear. The V end lost 7 bases, the J end lost 5 bases, and 12 bases lay between the germline ends. The V gene's germline CDR1 is SGDLS and CDR2 YYNGEE. The CDR3 has 12 amino acids. CDR3 in amino acids: CASSAGAYGYTF. The CDR3 DNA sequence: TGTGCCAGCTCCGCGGGAGCTTATGGCTACACCTTC.

The chain carries TRBV13 and TRBJ1-5; a weak D match, TRBD1 (6 bases). The germline V gene has CDR1 PRHDT and CDR2 FYEKMQ (reference sequence). This CDR3 is built from 14 residues. V was shortened by 5 bases and J by 4 bases, with 12 bases between the two germline ends. CDR3 coding DNA: TGTGCCAGCAGCATGGGGGGCCGAAATCAGCCCCAGCATTTT. This gives the protein CASSMGGRNQPQHF.

V is TRBV5-1 and J is TRBJ1-4; 7 nucleotides align to TRBD1. Germline CDR1 SGHRS, CDR2 YFSETQ. The CDR3 contains 14 residues. Germline trimming cut 3 bases from V and 8 bases from J; bases unmatched to any gene: 7. Written as DNA, the CDR3 is TGCGCCAGCAGCTCACAGGGGTACCGAGAAAAACTGTTTTTT. This gives the protein CASSSQGYREKLFF.

This chain uses TRBV6-1 with TRBJ2-5; D uncertain. Per germline, CDR1 MNHNS and CDR2 SASEGT. Between the trimmed V and J ends, which lost 2 bases and 5 bases, there was a span of 9 bases. CDR3 length equals 13 residues. CDR3 loop: CASSEWDTETQYF. The CDR3 coding sequence is TGTGCCAGCAGTGAATGGGATACGGAGACCCAGTACTTC.

The chain combines TRBV7-2 with TRBJ2-1; 7 bases fit TRBD2. The CDR3 consists of 14 residues. The ends lost 2 bases at V and 4 bases at J; junction bases unmatched: 2. In germline, CDR1 is SGHTA, CDR2 FQGNSA. The chain's CDR3 is CASSLWGGYNEQFF. DNA of the CDR3: TGTGCCAGCAGCTTATGGGGGGGTTACAATGAGCAGTTCTTC. The full variable domain, its missing parts supplied by reference TRBV7-2 and TRBJ2-1, is GAGVSQSPSNKVTEKGKDVELRCDPISGHTALYWYRQSLGQGLEFLIYFQGNSAPDKSGLPSDRFSAERTGGSVSTLTIQRTQQEDSAVYLCASSLWGGYNEQFFGPGTRLTVL.

The chain is built from TRBV7-9 and TRBJ2-7; no reliable D call. Trimming stripped 3 bases from V and 7 bases from J, with 10 bases between. Germline assignment: CDR1 SEHNR and CDR2 FQNEAQ (reference sequence). The CDR3 runs 12 residues. The CDR3 sequence is CASSLDRLEQYF. CDR3 nucleotides: TGTGCCAGCAGCTTGGACCGCCTGGAGCAGTACTTC.

The chain has TRBV9 and TRBJ2-6; 8 nucleotides agree with TRBD1. This CDR3 is 19 amino acids long. Trimming took 3 bases from V and 0 from J; bases not matched to a gene: 11. Germline loops: CDR1 SGDLS, CDR2 YYNGEE. This chain's CDR3 is CASSAPRTGPSSGANVLTF. For the CDR3, the DNA is TGTGCCAGCAGCGCACCCCGGACAGGGCCGAGCTCTGGGGCCAACGTCCTGACTTTC.

The chain recombines TRBV15 with TRBJ1-4; D is unclear. V was clipped by 0 bases and J by 4 bases, with 12 bases between them. This CDR3 has 16 residues. CDR1 and CDR2 (germline): LNHNV, YYDKDF (reference sequence). The CDR3 loop reads CATSRDHSWVNEKLFF. The CDR3 coding sequence is TGTGCCACCAGCAGAGACCACTCATGGGTTAATGAAAAACTGTTTTTT.

The chain combines TRBV29-1 with TRBJ1-2; 9 positions agree with TRBD1. V gave up 5 bases and J gave up 2 bases; unmatched junction bases: 15. The CDR3 totals 17 residues. Germline V gene data show CDR1 as SQVTM and CDR2 as ANQGSEA. CDR3 sequence reads: CSVFFGTGSAPNYGYTF. The CDR3 DNA reads as TGCAGCGTTTTTTTCGGGACAGGGTCTGCTCCAAACTATGGCTACACCTTC.

This chain links TRBV7-9 with TRBJ1-2, with 9 bases lining up with TRBD1. The CDR3 extends over 13 amino acids. CDR1 is SEHNR, CDR2 FQNEAQ, per germline (reference sequence). The V segment lost 5 bases and the J segment 8 bases; nucleotides outside the gene matches: 6. The CDR3 bases are TGTGCCAGCAGCCCCGGGACAGGGAACGGCTACACCTTC. Protein product: CASSPGTGNGYTF.